What follows is one TCR beta chain and its context. The target antigen is unknown. The data belong to a study of cytomegalovirus exposure and HLA in healthy donors. General study findings and limits: Some V segments (TRBV6-2 and TRBV6-3 among them) were excluded as indistinguishable.

The PCR ran on 60 Vbeta and 13 Jbeta primers. The table came from immunoSEQ multiplex PCR; TCRdb's copy has only in-frame clones and leaves some out. The sample yields some 180,000 clones, roughly 85% seen once. Germline CDR1 MDHEN, CDR2 SYDVKM. This CDR3 is built from 15 residues. Losses at the gene ends were 3 bases for V and 4 bases for J; bases not matched to a gene: 3. The V gene is TRBV28, the J gene TRBJ2-1, with 10 bases matching TRBD1. The sequenced material came from PBMCs. The TCR was taken from a woman between 45 and 60 years old in good health and CMV-seronegative. CDR3 region: CASSFPGQGYNEQFF. In nucleotides, the CDR3 is TGTGCCAGCAGTTTCCCGGGACAGGGGTACAATGAGCAGTTCTTC.